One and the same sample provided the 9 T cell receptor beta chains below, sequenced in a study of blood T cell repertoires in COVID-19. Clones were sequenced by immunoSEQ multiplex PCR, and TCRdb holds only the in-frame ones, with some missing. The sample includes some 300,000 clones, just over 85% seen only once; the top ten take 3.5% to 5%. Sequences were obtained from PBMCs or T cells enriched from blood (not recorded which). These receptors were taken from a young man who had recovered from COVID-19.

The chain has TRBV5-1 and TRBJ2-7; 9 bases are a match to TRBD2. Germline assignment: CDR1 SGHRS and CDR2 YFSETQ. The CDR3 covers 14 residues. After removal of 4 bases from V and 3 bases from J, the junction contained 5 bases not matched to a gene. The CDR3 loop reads CASSPTSGDYEQYF. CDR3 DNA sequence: TGCGCCAGCAGCCCGACTAGCGGAGACTACGAGCAGTACTTC.

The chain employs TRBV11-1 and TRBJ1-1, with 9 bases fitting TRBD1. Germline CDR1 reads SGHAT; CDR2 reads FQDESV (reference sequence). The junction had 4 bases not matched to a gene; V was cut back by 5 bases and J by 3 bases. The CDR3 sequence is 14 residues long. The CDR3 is CASSIWTGDTEAFF. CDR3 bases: TGTGCCAGCAGCATCTGGACAGGGGACACTGAAGCTTTCTTT.

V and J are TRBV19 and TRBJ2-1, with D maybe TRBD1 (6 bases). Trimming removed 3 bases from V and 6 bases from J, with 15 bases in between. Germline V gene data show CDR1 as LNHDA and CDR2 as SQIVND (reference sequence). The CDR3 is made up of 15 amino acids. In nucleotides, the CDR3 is TGTGCCAGTAGTATTTGGGGGCCGGTGACCAATGAGCAGTTCTTC. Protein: CASSIWGPVTNEQFF.

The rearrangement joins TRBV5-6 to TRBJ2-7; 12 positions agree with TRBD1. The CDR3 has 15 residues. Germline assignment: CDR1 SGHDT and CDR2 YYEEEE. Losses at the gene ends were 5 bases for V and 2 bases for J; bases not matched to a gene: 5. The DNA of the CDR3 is TGTGCCAGCAGTCTCGGGACAGGGGGCCCCTACGAGCAGTACTTC. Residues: CASSLGTGGPYEQYF.

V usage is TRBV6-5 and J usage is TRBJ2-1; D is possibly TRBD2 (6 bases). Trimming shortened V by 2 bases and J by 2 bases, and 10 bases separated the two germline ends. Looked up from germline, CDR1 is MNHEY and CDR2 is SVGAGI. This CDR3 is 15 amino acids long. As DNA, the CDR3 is TGTGCCAGCAGTTACGTGGGGGGTCCCTACAATGAGCAGTTCTTC. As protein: CASSYVGGPYNEQFF.

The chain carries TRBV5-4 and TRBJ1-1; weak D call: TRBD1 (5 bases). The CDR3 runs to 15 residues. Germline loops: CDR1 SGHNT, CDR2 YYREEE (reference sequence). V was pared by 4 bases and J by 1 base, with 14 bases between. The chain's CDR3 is CASSGGTDRNTEAFF. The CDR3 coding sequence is TGTGCCAGCAGCGGAGGGACGGATAGGAACACTGAAGCTTTCTTT.

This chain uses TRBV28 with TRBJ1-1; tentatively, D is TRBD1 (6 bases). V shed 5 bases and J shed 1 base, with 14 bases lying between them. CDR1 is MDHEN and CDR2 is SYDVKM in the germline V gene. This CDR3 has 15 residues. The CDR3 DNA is TGTGCCAGCAGTCACTACAGGGAAGGGAACACTGAAGCTTTCTTT. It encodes CASSHYREGNTEAFF.

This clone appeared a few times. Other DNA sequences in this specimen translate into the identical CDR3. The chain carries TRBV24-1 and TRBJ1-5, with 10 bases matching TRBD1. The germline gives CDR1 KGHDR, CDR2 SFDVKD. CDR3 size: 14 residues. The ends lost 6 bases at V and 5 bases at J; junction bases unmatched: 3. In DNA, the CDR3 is TGTGCCACCAGTCTGACAGGGGGCGATCAGCCCCAGCATTTT. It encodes CATSLTGGDQPQHF.

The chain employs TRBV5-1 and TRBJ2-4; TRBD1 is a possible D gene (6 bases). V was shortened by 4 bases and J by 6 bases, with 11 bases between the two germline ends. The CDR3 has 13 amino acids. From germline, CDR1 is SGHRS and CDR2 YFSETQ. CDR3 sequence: CASSKLRGNIQYF. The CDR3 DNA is TGCGCCAGCAGCAAGCTCAGGGGAAACATTCAGTACTTC.